A single sample gave rise to the 19 T cell receptor beta chains below, sequenced in a study of T cells in Graves' hyperthyroidism and ophthalmopathy. Amplified TCR beta CDR3 regions came from RNA transcripts. The primer set for the first-round RT-PCR of the TCR CDR3 was HTBI. TCRdb independently ran MiXCR on the multiplex PCR reads; one entry per CDR3 protein. This table has more than 300,000 distinct CDR3 sequences, roughly 14% appearing once. What was sequenced was blood. The receptors stem from a woman between 55 and 75 years old with Graves' hyperthyroidism.

This clonotype was seen repeatedly, ten times or more. CDR3 sequence: CASSHTGTSPNEQFF. In DNA form, the CDR3 reads TGTGCCAGCAGCCACACGGGGACCAGCCCCAATGAGCAGTTCTTC. The chain uses TRBV11-2 and TRBJ2-1; D possibly uses TRBD1 or TRBD2 (5 bases each). The V and J ends lost 5 bases and 6 bases respectively, with 17 bases between them. CDR1 SGHAT and CDR2 FQNNGV come from the germline V gene. The CDR3 has 15 amino acids.

The table lists this clonotype with many counts. The chain carries TRBV30 and TRBJ1-5; D unresolved. This CDR3 spans 12 amino acids. V was trimmed by 7 bases and J by 0 bases, leaving 7 bases between them. Looked up from germline, CDR1 is GTSNPN and CDR2 is SVGIG (reference sequence). CDR3 DNA sequence: TGTGCCTTTCGATATAGCAATCAGCCCCAGCATTTT. Amino acids: CAFRYSNQPQHF.

This clonotype has ten or more counts. V usage is TRBV3-1 and J usage is TRBJ1-2; D not certain. Trimming cost V 4 bases and J 2 bases, with 8 bases left between them. The CDR3 runs to 13 residues. The germline CDR1 and CDR2 sequences are LGHDT and YNNKEL (reference sequence). The CDR3 protein is CASSRTGNYGYTF. CDR3 nucleotides: TGTGCCAGCAGCCGGACGGGGAACTATGGCTACACCTTC.

In its sample, this clonotype was seen many times. The V gene is TRBV12-3 or TRBV12-4, the J gene TRBJ1-5; D remains unclear. The CDR3 consists of 14 residues. Trimming removed 3 bases at V and 3 bases at J, with 9 bases between. The CDR3 here is CASSFPGNNQPQHF. The DNA for the CDR3 is TGTGCCAGCAGTTTTCCCGGGAACAATCAGCCCCAGCATTTT.

The table lists this clonotype with a few counts. The chain combines TRBV24-1 with TRBJ2-1; 8 bases fit TRBD1. Germline V lookup: CDR1 KGHDR, CDR2 SFDVKD. CDR3 length equals 16 residues. V lost 5 bases to trimming and J lost 1 base; unmatched junction nucleotides: 6. This CDR3 is CATSATTGVSYNEQFF. CDR3 bases: TGTGCCACCAGTGCAACGACAGGGGTGTCCTACAATGAGCAGTTCTTC.

This clonotype was recorded many times. The rearrangement joins TRBV29-1 to TRBJ2-5; 7 bases align to TRBD2. From germline, CDR1 is SQVTM and CDR2 ANQGSEA. The junction had 12 bases not matched to a gene; V was cut back by 7 bases and J by 1 base. CDR3 size: 15 residues. Here the CDR3 reads CSADGASGVQETQYF. For the CDR3, the DNA is TGCAGCGCCGATGGGGCTAGCGGAGTCCAAGAGACCCAGTACTTC. Drawing the rest from reference TRBV29-1 and TRBJ2-5, the complete variable domain is SAVISQKPSRDICQRGTSLTIQCQVDSQVTMMFWYRQQPGQSLTLIATANQGSEATYESGFVIDKFPISRPNLTFSTLTVSNMSPEDSSIYLCSADGASGVQETQYFGPGTRLLVL.

J is TRBJ2-1 and V is TRBV7-9, with 7 nucleotides matching TRBD2. The CDR3 contains 15 residues. Germline values: CDR1 SEHNR, CDR2 FQNEAQ (reference sequence). Unmatched junction bases numbered 12, after V lost 4 bases and J lost 9 bases. The CDR3 protein is CASSSRGGSFGEQFF. In DNA, the CDR3 is TGTGCCAGCAGCTCAAGGGGCGGGAGCTTTGGTGAGCAGTTCTTC.

Only a few counts were recorded for this clonotype. The junction does not match germline at one end; this may be a read error. The J gene is TRBJ1-3, the V gene TRBV3-1; TRBD1 agrees at 8 bases. CDR3 length: 14 residues. Looked up from germline, CDR1 is LGHDT and CDR2 is YNNKEL (reference sequence). The CDR3 DNA follows: TGTGCCGGCAGCCTGGGGACAGGCGGAAACACCATATATTTT. This encodes CAGSLGTGGNTIYF.

This clonotype was observed many times. The rearrangement links TRBV30 to TRBJ2-3; maybe TRBD2 (5 bases). The germline V and J ends were trimmed by 3 bases and 5 bases, with 6 bases remaining between them. The V gene's germline CDR1 is GTSNPN and CDR2 SVGIG (reference sequence). CDR3 length: 11 residues. The chain's CDR3 is CAWRGVDTQYF. The DNA of the CDR3 is TGTGCCTGGAGGGGAGTAGATACGCAGTATTTT.

This clonotype showed up many times. The chain links TRBV3-1 to TRBJ2-3; 10 bases map to TRBD2. The V and J ends lost 4 bases and 2 bases, in that order; junction bases with no gene match: 6. CDR1 LGHDT and CDR2 YNNKEL come from the germline V gene (reference sequence). The CDR3 extends over 16 amino acids. The CDR3 DNA sequence: TGTGCCAGCAGCCCCTTAGCGGGAGGTCTCACAGATACGCAGTATTTT. It is translated as CASSPLAGGLTDTQYF.

The V and J genes are TRBV10-3 and TRBJ2-1, with D perhaps matching TRBD2 (6 bases). This CDR3 spans 14 amino acids. Germline-derived CDR1 and CDR2 are ENHRY and SYGVKD. Trimming shortened V by 8 bases and J by 8 bases, and 19 bases separated the two germline ends. The CDR3 reads CAIGRLGADDEQFF. In DNA, the CDR3 is TGTGCCATCGGGAGGTTGGGCGCAGACGATGAGCAGTTCTTC.

The table lists this clonotype with a few counts. The chain uses TRBV19 and TRBJ2-1; 7 nucleotides line up with TRBD1. Germline-derived CDR1 and CDR2 are LNHDA and SQIVND (reference sequence). V trimming: 5 bases; J trimming: 5 bases; junction bases outside the gene matches: 6. The CDR3 loop spans 14 amino acids. The CDR3 DNA follows: TGTGCCAGTAGTGGTCTGACAGGGAACAATGAGCAGTTCTTC. Its protein is CASSGLTGNNEQFF.

Ten or more counts support this clonotype. The chain combines TRBV5-8 with TRBJ2-5; D unclear. The CDR3 contains 14 residues. The V end lost 4 bases, the J end lost 1 base, and 11 bases lay between the germline ends. Germline V gene lookup returns CDR1 SGHTS and CDR2 YDEGEE. In DNA, the CDR3 is TGTGCCAGCAGCCAGGATGTGGCCCAAGAGACCCAGTACTTC. Protein sequence: CASSQDVAQETQYF.

This chain links TRBV7-9 with TRBJ2-3, with 11 bases aligning to TRBD1. Germline V gene lookup returns CDR1 SEHNR and CDR2 FQNEAQ (reference sequence). CDR3 size: 16 residues. V dropped 5 bases and J dropped 4; count of bases not matched to a gene: 8. DNA for the CDR3: TGTGCCAGCAGCACCTCCGGGACAGGGGGTGCAGATACGCAGTATTTT. As protein: CASSTSGTGGADTQYF.

This clonotype appeared once. The CDR3 spells CASSLSGSPSGRYTGELFF. The CDR3 DNA is TGTGCCAGCAGCTTATCTGGCTCCCCTAGCGGGAGATACACCGGGGAGCTGTTTTTT. This chain uses TRBV11-3 with TRBJ2-2; 10 bases fit TRBD2. CDR1 is SGHNT and CDR2 is YENEEA in the germline V gene. CDR3 length equals 19 residues. V was pared by 2 bases and J by 3 bases, with 12 bases of the junction left unmatched.

The V call is TRBV11-2, the J call TRBJ1-2; 7 nucleotides align to TRBD1. In germline, CDR1 is SGHAT, CDR2 FQNNGV. V dropped 1 base and J dropped 7; count of bases not matched to a gene: 9. CDR3 size: 15 residues. This chain's CDR3 is CASSLGGVRGTGYTF. CDR3 nucleotides: TGTGCCAGCAGCTTAGGTGGCGTCAGGGGGACTGGCTACACCTTC.

The table lists this clonotype with many counts. The chain uses TRBV7-3 and TRBJ1-1; D may be TRBD1 (5 bases). The CDR3 extends over 15 amino acids. Germline V gene lookup returns CDR1 SGHTA and CDR2 FQGTGA. V lost 2 bases, J lost 0 bases, and 10 bases lay in between. The DNA of the CDR3 is TGTGCCAGCAGCTTACAGGGCAATATGAACACTGAAGCTTTCTTT. Its translation is CASSLQGNMNTEAFF.

The chain employs TRBV15 and TRBJ1-1; D is uncertain. V lost 0 bases and J lost 7, with 18 bases in between. The CDR3 covers 16 residues. CDR1 and CDR2 from the germline V gene are LNHNV and YYDKDF (reference sequence). The CDR3 is CATSRDVWGARGEAFF. The DNA for the CDR3 is TGTGCCACCAGCAGAGATGTATGGGGAGCTAGAGGTGAAGCTTTCTTT.

This clonotype has at least ten counts. The chain recombines TRBV12-5 with TRBJ2-1, with 10 bases identical to TRBD1. Germline assignment: CDR1 LGHNT and CDR2 FRNRAP. The CDR3 runs 17 residues. V dropped 2 bases and J dropped 3; count of bases not matched to a gene: 7. CDR3 amino acids: CASGLTSGTGVYNEQFF. DNA of the CDR3: TGTGCTAGTGGTTTGACCTCCGGGACAGGGGTCTACAATGAGCAGTTCTTC.